Listed below are T cell receptor beta chains from one sample, sequenced in a study of T-cell reconstitution after alpha-beta-depleted transplantation in children. TCRdb reanalysed the PCR reads using MiXCR and keeps one entry per CDR3 protein. The sample lists about 610,000 distinct CDR3 sequences, under 12% seen once, with less than 5% in the top ten. Here the sequenced sample was PBMCs from the stem cell graft donor, taken from the stem cell graft. All receptors derive from a human donor who donated a stem cell graft to a child with acute myeloid leukemia. CDR3s include the opening cysteine and the closing phenylalanine or tryptophan.

V gene: TRBV5-5; CDR3 protein: CASTKGAETQYF
V gene: TRBV27; CDR3 protein: CASSRGRSTDTQYF
V gene: TRBV29-1; CDR3 protein: CSVGTGTVEQYF
V gene: TRBV30; CDR3 protein: CAWARDSNQPQHF
V gene: TRBV20-1; CDR3 protein: CSARTGSSYNEQFF
V gene: TRBV12-3/TRBV12-4; CDR3 protein: CASIKGVSNYGYTF
V gene: TRBV6-2/TRBV6-3; CDR3 protein: CASSYHYAEQFF
V gene: TRBV20-1; CDR3 protein: CSEVNSGRDTQYF
V gene: TRBV5-1; CDR3 protein: CASSLQAGMNQETQYF
V gene: TRBV27; CDR3 protein: CASSLSTGTEQYF
V gene: TRBV29-1; CDR3 protein: CSGGGDGEQYF
V gene: TRBV15; CDR3 protein: CATSPWAGTGELFF
V gene: TRBV20-1; CDR3 protein: CSARPYSSGRPSTDTQYF
V gene: TRBV29-1; CDR3 protein: CSVVGNLVGNEQFF
V gene: TRBV28; CDR3 protein: CASRARRGLSTDTQYF
V gene: TRBV29-1; CDR3 protein: CSVETALRNTIYF
V gene: TRBV7-2; CDR3 protein: CASATVPFKNIQYF
V gene: TRBV29-1; CDR3 protein: CSAPGTGFNEQFF
V gene: TRBV27; CDR3 protein: CASSPSLLVPRTDTQYF
V gene: TRBV9; CDR3 protein: CASSVGAGGWEQYF
V gene: TRBV5-6; CDR3 protein: CASSLGGGRNIQYF
V gene: TRBV4-3; CDR3 protein: CASSQDRAEFSYEQYF
V gene: TRBV4-2; CDR3 protein: CASSQRGRTGELFF
V gene: TRBV28; CDR3 protein: CASSFIAGGGGELFF
V gene: TRBV18; CDR3 protein: CASSPYLAGNTGELFF
V gene: TRBV9; CDR3 protein: CASSAPGLAYNEQFF
V gene: TRBV4-3; CDR3 protein: CASSQDYGTNTEAFF
V gene: TRBV20-1; CDR3 protein: CSARDQGREHQPQHF
V gene: TRBV12-5; CDR3 protein: CASGLAWGQGSGYTF
V gene: TRBV6-2/TRBV6-3; CDR3 protein: CAASTTYEQYF
V gene: TRBV20-1; CDR3 protein: CSARRRDLVETQYF
V gene: TRBV7-9; CDR3 protein: CASSLVFGVSYNEQFF
V gene: TRBV20-1; CDR3 protein: CSAPSDSQAFF
V gene: TRBV7-9; CDR3 protein: CASRSRGAGTEAFF
V gene: TRBV18; CDR3 protein: CASSPLPTEVATDTQYF
V gene: TRBV20-1; CDR3 protein: CSAMGPLTGSYETQYF
V gene: TRBV20-1; CDR3 protein: CSARGLATYEQYF
V gene: TRBV6-1; CDR3 protein: CASSPTRLAEQFF
V gene: TRBV29-1; CDR3 protein: CSVARTSGRIPYNEQFF
V gene: TRBV9; CDR3 protein: CASSLPQPGHGDYNEQFF
V gene: TRBV20-1; CDR3 protein: CSAPGLTTDTQYF
V gene: TRBV11-2; CDR3 protein: CASSLEGAGEQFF
V gene: TRBV6-2/TRBV6-3; CDR3 protein: CASSYSGRGSYEQYF
V gene: TRBV12-3/TRBV12-4; CDR3 protein: CASSKGDSNQPQHF
V gene: TRBV29-1; CDR3 protein: CSVDRLFNTEAFF
V gene: TRBV20-1; CDR3 protein: CSARYSGRYSYEQYF
V gene: TRBV5-1; CDR3 protein: CASSATGTSADNEQFF
V gene: TRBV11-2; CDR3 protein: CASRRLAVSYEQYF
V gene: TRBV12-3/TRBV12-4; CDR3 protein: CASSFRQVTEAFF
V gene: TRBV6-1; CDR3 protein: CASSITRQGAHEQFF
V gene: TRBV7-2; CDR3 protein: CASSLDGANTEAFF